Detailed here is one T cell receptor beta chain. This entry belongs to a study of blood T cells in healthy people across ages. Background on the study: When template switching was applied, about one barcoded beta molecule was captured per two T cells.

CDR3 length: 14 amino acids. Germline V gene data show CDR1 as MNHNY and CDR2 as SVGAGI (reference sequence). Together with a sample-barcoded 5' primer, a J-beta primer mix was included in a second PCR lasting about 6 to 11 cycles. Using its own MiXCR run on the 5' RACE reads, TCRdb lists one record per CDR3 protein. The sample lists 710,000 or so distinct CDR3 sequences, about a fifth occurring once. V gene TRBV6-6 combines with J gene TRBJ2-7, with 11 bases that match TRBD2. The J call is in doubt because the DNA end fits TRBJ2-1 better. Sequenced material: blood. The TCR was taken from a man in his sixties or seventies in good health. For the CDR3, the DNA is TGTGCCACGCAACTAGCGGGGGATCGGGGTGAGCAGTTCTTC. Translation gives CATQLAGDRGEQFF.